This paragraph reports one T cell receptor beta chain. This clone's antigen is unknown. No much larger clone is present one base from it, and per-base qualities are unavailable. This entry is derived from a study of T cell repertoires in cytomegalovirus infection (dated by TCRdb to about 2019). About the investigation overall: Peptide stimulations targeted recently identified HLA-C-restricted CMV epitopes, whose presentation resists viral immunomodulation, together with well-studied HLA-B-restricted epitopes. Because public TCR beta signatures pointed to carriage of CMV infection together with the matching HLA type, the HLA type of each donor mattered for the analysis. Overall study outcomes, separate from this receptor: In both this cohort and an independent cohort of more than 350 donors, the cumulative frequency of public TCR beta family members distinguished carriers of CMV infection plus the relevant HLA type. The ex vivo response was dominated by HLA-C-restricted CMV-specific TCR beta clonotypes, which also provided the single most frequent clonotype in two of eight donors.

Read against the paper, the sample's treatment or condition label means: in vitro stimulation with specific CMV peptide epitopes to enrich CMV-specific T cells. The run used an Illumina HiSeq 1500. TCRdb applied fastp at Q25 and MiXCR to the public reads, then kept only in-frame beta chains. Rows are combined by CDR3 protein, so each entry shows the most common genes and DNA. The sample table records under 90,000 distinct CDR3 sequences; approximately 45% of these occur just once. Together, the top ten hold approximately 93% of the sample. This TCR was sampled from a human donor in good health (CMV status not recorded). Some clones in this sample may be carry-over from other donors' samples. This specimen consisted of CD8+ T cells from cultured PBMCs, obtained from culture after CMV antigen stimulation.

The DNA reads as follows: TGTGCCAGCAGTTTCTCTAGCGGGAGGGAACCTTGGGACAAAAACATTCAGTACTTC. Protein translation: CASSFSSGREPWDKNIQYF. The V gene is TRBV28 and the J gene is TRBJ2-4; the central 12 bases match TRBD2. The germline V gene provides CDR1 MDHEN and CDR2 SYDVKM. From its cysteine to its phenylalanine, the CDR3 spans 19 amino acids. Here the CDR3 DNA is all that survives: 57 bases in frame from base 1. V has 3 bases trimmed and J has 3 bases trimmed; junction bases matching no gene number 12.